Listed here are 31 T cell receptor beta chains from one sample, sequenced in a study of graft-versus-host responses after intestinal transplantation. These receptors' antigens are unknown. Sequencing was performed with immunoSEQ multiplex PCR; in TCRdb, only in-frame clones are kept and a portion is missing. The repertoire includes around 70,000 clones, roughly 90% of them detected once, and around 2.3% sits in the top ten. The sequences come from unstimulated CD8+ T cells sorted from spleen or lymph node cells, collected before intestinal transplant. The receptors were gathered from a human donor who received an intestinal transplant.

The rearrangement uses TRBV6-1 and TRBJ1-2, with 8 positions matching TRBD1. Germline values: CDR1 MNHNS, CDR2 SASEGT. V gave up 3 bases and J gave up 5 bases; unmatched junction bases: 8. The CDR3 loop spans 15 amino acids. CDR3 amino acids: CASSDRTGWVYGYTF. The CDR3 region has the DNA TGTGCCAGCAGTGACAGGACAGGGTGGGTGTATGGCTACACCTTC.

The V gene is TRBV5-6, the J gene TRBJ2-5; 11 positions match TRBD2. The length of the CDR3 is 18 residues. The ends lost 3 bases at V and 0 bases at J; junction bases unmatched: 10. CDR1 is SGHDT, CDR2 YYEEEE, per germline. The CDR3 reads CASSWGPPSGRYQETQYF. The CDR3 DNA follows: TGTGCCAGCAGCTGGGGGCCCCCTAGCGGGAGGTACCAAGAGACCCAGTACTTC.

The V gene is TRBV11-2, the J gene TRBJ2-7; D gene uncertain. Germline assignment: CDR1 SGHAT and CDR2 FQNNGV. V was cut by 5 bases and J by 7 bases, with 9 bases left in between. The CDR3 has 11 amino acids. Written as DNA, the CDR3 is TGTGCCAGCAGCACCCTCTATGAGCAGTACTTC. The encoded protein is CASSTLYEQYF.

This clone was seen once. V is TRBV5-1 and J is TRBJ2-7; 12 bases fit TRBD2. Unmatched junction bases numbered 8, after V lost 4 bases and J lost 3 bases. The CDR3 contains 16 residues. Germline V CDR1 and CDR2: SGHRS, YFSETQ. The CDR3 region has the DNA TGCGCCAGCAGCCAACCGCTAGCGGGAGGGCTCTACGAGCAGTACTTC. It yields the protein CASSQPLAGGLYEQYF.

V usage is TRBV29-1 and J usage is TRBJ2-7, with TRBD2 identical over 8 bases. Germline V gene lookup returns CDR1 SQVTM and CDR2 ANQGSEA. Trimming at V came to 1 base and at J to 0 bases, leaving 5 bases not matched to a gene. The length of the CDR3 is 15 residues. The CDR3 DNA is TGCAGCGTTGAAGCCCCGCGGGGGGCCTCCTACGAGCAGTACTTC. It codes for CSVEAPRGASYEQYF.

Here the CDR3 DNA reads TGTGCCACCAGCAGAAGCTGGACAGCCAATTACTATGGCTACACCTTC. It is translated as CATSRSWTANYYGYTF. The V call is TRBV15, the J call TRBJ1-2; maybe TRBD1 (6 bases). Trimming took 2 bases from V and 3 from J, leaving 16 bases between them. Germline lookup yields CDR1 LNHNV and CDR2 YYDKDF (reference sequence). The CDR3 has 16 residues.

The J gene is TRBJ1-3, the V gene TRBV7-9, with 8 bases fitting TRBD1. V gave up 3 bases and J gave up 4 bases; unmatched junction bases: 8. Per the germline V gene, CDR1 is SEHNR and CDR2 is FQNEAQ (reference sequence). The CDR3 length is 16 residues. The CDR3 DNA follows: TGTGCCAGCAGCTTGACCTCAGGGGGCGCGGGAAACACCATATATTTT. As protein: CASSLTSGGAGNTIYF.

CDR3 sequence reads: CASSQGDGHSGNTIYF. CDR3 DNA sequence: TGCGCCAGCAGCCAGGGGGACGGTCACTCTGGAAACACCATATATTTT. The V call is TRBV5-1, the J call TRBJ1-3, with TRBD1 matching 7 bases. Looked up from germline, CDR1 is SGHRS and CDR2 is YFSETQ. J lost 0 bases, V lost 4 bases, and 7 bases had no gene match. The CDR3 consists of 16 residues.

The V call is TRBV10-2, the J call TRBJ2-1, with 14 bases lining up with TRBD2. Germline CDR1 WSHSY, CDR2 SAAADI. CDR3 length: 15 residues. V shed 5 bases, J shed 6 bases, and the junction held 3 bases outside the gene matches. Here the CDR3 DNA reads TGCGCCAGCAGTCAGGGGACTAGCGGGGGCAATGAGCAGTTCTTC. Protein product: CASSQGTSGGNEQFF.

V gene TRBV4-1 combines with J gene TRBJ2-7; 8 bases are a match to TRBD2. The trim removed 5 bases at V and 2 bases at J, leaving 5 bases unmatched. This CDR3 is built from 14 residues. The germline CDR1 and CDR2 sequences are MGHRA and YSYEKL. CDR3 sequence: CASSTGGGPYEQYF. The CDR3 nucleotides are TGCGCCAGCAGCACGGGAGGGGGTCCCTACGAGCAGTACTTC.

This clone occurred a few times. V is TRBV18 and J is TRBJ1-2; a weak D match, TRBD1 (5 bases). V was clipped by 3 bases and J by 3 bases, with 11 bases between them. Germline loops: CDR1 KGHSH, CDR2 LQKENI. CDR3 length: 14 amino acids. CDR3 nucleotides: TGTGCCAGCTCACCGGGGGGTGAGGACTATGGCTACACCTTC. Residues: CASSPGGEDYGYTF.

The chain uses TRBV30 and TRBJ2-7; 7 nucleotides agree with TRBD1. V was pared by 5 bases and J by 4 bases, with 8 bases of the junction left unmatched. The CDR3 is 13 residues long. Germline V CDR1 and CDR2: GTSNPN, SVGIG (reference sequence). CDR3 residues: CAWSDRASYEQYF. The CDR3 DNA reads TGTGCCTGGTCAGACAGGGCTTCTTACGAGCAGTACTTC.

DNA of the CDR3: TGTGCCAGCTCACCAAGCGGGGGGGCCATCGATGAGCAGTTCTTC. Protein sequence: CASSPSGGAIDEQFF. V and J are TRBV18 and TRBJ2-1; TRBD2 matches 10 bases. There are 15 residues in the CDR3. The germline gives CDR1 KGHSH, CDR2 LQKENI. Trimming took 2 bases from V and 8 from J; bases not matched to a gene: 6.

CDR3 bases: TGTGCCAGCAGTGAAGTACATAACTACGAGCAGTACTTC. It yields the protein CASSEVHNYEQYF. The chain couples TRBV6-1 to TRBJ2-7; D is unclear. Trimming took off 1 base at V and 3 bases at J, with 7 bases between the two ends. There are 13 residues in the CDR3. Germline lookup yields CDR1 MNHNS and CDR2 SASEGT.

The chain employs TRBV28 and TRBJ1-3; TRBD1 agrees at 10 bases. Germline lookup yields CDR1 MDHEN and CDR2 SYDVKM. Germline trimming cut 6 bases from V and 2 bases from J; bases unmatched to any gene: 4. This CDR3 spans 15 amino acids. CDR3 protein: CASRGGTGAGNTIYF. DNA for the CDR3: TGTGCCAGCAGGGGAGGGACAGGGGCTGGAAACACCATATATTTT.

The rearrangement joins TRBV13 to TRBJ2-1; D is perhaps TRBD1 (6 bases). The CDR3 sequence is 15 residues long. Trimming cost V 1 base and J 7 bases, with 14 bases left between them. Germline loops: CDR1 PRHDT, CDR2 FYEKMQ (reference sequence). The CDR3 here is CASSLEARGVNEQFF. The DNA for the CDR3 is TGTGCCAGCAGCTTAGAGGCCAGGGGAGTAAATGAGCAGTTCTTC.

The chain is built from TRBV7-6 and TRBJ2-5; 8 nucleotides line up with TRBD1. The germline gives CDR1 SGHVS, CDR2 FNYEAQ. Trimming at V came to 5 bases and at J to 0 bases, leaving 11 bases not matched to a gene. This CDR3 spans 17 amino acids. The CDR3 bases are TGTGCCAGCAGCCAATACAGGGGGATACCGAACCAAGAGACCCAGTACTTC. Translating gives CASSQYRGIPNQETQYF.

CDR3 DNA sequence: TGTGCCAGCAGCTTGACGGGGACTGCTAACTATGGCTACACCTTC. This translates into CASSLTGTANYGYTF. The chain uses TRBV5-6 and TRBJ1-2, with D maybe TRBD1 (5 bases). V lost 1 base and J lost 0, with 10 bases in between. This CDR3 is built from 15 residues. Germline V CDR1 and CDR2: SGHDT, YYEEEE.

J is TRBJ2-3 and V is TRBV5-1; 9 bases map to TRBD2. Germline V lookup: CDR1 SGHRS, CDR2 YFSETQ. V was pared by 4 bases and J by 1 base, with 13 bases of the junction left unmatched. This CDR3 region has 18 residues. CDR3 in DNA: TGCGCCAGCAGCATCGAGACTAGCGGCGTCTGGGGCACAGATACGCAGTATTTT. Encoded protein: CASSIETSGVWGTDTQYF.

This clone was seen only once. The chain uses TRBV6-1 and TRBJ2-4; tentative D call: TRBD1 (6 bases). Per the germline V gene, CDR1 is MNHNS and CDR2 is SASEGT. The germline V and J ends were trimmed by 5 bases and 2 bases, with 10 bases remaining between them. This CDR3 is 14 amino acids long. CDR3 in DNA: TGTGCCAGCAGTACCAGGGACACCAAAAACATTCAGTACTTC. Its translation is CASSTRDTKNIQYF.

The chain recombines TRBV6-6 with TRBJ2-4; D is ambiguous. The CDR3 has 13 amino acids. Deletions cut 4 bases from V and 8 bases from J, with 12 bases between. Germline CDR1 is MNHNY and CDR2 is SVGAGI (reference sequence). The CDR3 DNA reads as TGTGCCAGCAGTTTTAGTACTGGAGACATTCAGTACTTC. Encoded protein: CASSFSTGDIQYF.

The CDR3 sequence is CAISESGTGLGNQPQHF. In DNA form, the CDR3 reads TGTGCCATCAGTGAGTCGGGCACAGGGCTGGGCAATCAGCCCCAGCATTTT. V usage is TRBV10-3 and J usage is TRBJ1-5, with D possibly TRBD1 on 6 matching bases. This CDR3 comprises 17 residues. Trimming cost V 0 bases and J 2 bases, with 14 bases left between them. The germline V gene encodes CDR1 ENHRY and CDR2 SYGVKD.

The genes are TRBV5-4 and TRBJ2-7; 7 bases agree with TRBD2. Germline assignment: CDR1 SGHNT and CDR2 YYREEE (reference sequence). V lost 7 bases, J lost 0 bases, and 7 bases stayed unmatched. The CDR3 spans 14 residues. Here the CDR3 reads CASASGGSSYEQYF. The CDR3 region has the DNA TGTGCCAGCGCCTCGGGGGGAAGCTCCTACGAGCAGTACTTC.

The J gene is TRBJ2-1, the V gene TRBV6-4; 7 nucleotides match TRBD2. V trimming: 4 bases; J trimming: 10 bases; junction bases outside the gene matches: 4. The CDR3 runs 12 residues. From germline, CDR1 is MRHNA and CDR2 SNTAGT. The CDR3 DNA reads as TGTGCCAGCAGTGGGGGGGGGAAGGAGCAGTTCTTC. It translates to CASSGGGKEQFF.

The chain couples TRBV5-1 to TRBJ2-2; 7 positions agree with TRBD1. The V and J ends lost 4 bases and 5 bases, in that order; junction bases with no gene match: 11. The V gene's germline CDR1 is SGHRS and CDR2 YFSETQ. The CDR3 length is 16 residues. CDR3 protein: CASSNAGTEGTGELFF. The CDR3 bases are TGCGCCAGCAGCAACGCCGGGACAGAGGGTACCGGGGAGCTGTTTTTT.

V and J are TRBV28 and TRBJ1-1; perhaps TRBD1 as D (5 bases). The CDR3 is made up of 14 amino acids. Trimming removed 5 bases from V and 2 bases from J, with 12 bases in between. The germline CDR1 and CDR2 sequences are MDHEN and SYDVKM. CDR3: CASSPLGLNTEAFF. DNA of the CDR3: TGTGCCAGCAGTCCATTGGGGCTCAACACTGAAGCTTTCTTT.

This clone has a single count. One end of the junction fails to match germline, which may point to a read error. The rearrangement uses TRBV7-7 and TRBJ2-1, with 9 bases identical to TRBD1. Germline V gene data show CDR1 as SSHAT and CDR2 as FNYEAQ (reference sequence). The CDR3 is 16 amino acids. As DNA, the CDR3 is TGTGCTAGCAGCCCTGACAGGGGGGGTATACACAATGAGCAGTTCTTC. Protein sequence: CASSPDRGGIHNEQFF. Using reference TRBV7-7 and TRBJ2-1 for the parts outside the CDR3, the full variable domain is GAGVSQSPRYKVTKRGQDVTLRCDPISSHATLYWYQQALGQGPEFLTYFNYEAQPDKSGLPSDRFSAERPEGSISTLTIQRTEQRDSAMYRCASSPDRGGIHNEQFFGPGTRLTVL.

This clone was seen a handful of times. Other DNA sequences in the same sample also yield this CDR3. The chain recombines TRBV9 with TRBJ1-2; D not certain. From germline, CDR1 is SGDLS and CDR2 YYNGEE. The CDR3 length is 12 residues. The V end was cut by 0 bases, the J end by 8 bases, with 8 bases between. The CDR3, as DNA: TGTGCCAGCAGCGTAGACGGCGGCGGCTACACCTTC. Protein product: CASSVDGGGYTF. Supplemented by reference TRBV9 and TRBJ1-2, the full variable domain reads DSGVTQTPKHLITATGQRVTLRCSPRSGDLSVYWYQQSLDQGLQFLIQYYNGEERAKGNILERFSAQQFPDLHSELNLSSLELGDSALYFCASSVDGGGYTFGSGTRLTVV.

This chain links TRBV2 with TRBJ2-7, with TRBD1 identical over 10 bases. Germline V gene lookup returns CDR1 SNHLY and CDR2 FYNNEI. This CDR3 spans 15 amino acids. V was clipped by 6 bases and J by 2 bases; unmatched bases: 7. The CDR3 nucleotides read TGTGCCAGCAGGGGATGGACAGGGGGGACCTACGAGCAGTACTTC. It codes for CASRGWTGGTYEQYF.

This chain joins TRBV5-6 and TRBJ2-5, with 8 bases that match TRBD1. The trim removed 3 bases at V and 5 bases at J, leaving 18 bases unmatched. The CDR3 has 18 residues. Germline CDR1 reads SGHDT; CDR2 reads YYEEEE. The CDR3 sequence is CASSSPRPWDRKMETQYF. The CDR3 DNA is TGTGCCAGCAGCTCACCACGCCCCTGGGACAGGAAAATGGAGACCCAGTACTTC. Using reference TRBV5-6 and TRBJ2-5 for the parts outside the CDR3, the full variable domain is DAGVTQSPTHLIKTRGQQVTLRCSPKSGHDTVSWYQQALGQGPQFIFQYYEEEERQRGNFPDRFSGHQFPNYSSELNVNALLLGDSALYLCASSSPRPWDRKMETQYFGPGTRLLVL.

The CDR3 DNA follows: TGTGCCAGCAGCTTCGAGGTGAACACTGAAGCTTTCTTT. As protein: CASSFEVNTEAFF. The V call is TRBV7-9, the J call TRBJ1-1; no clear D. The V gene's germline CDR1 is SEHNR and CDR2 FQNEAQ (reference sequence). Trimming took 3 bases from V and 0 from J, leaving 5 bases between them. CDR3 length: 13 amino acids. Complete variable domain (other parts from reference TRBV7-9 and TRBJ1-1): DTGVSQNPRHKITKRGQNVTFRCDPISEHNRLYWYRQTLGQGPEFLTYFQNEAQLEKSRLLSDRFSAERPKGSFSTLEIQRTEQGDSAMYLCASSFEVNTEAFFGQGTRLTVV.